These T cell receptor beta chains were read from a single sample in a study of cytomegalovirus exposure and HLA in healthy donors. TCRdb's copy holds only in-frame clones and misses some; the assay was immunoSEQ multiplex PCR. The sample contains roughly 200,000 clones, 82% of which appear only once. Material for sequencing was PBMCs. These receptors came from a middle-aged woman in good health and CMV-seronegative. The CDR3 runs from the conserved cysteine through the conserved F or W. A D gene is named only where the DNA matches it firmly. Size is omitted from some rows. Given values are once, few, many or a class for expanded clones.

clone_size,j_call,v_call,d_call,cdr3_nt,cdr3_aa
-,TRBJ1-2,TRBV27,TRBD1,TGTGCCAGCAGTTTCGGGACAGACTATGGCTACACCTTC,CASSFGTDYGYTF
-,TRBJ2-1,TRBV5-1,-,TGCGCCAGCAGCTTGCAGCGACCCAATGAGCAGTTCTTC,CASSLQRPNEQFF
once,TRBJ1-5,TRBV5-1,-,TGCGCCAGCAGCTCCCAGGGAGGAGGGCAGCCCCAGCATTTT,CASSSQGGGQPQHF
-,TRBJ1-2,TRBV19,-,TGTGCCAGTAACCCGGCGGATATCTATGGCTACACCTTC,CASNPADIYGYTF
-,TRBJ1-1,TRBV19,TRBD1,TGTGCCAGTAGTTCGGTCTGGACAGGGTCCCCTGTGAGAGAAACTGAAGCTTTCTTT,CASSSVWTGSPVRETEAFF
-,TRBJ1-4,TRBV2,-,TGTGCCAGCAGTGAAGCGCTTCGGGGAGGGAAACTGTTTTTT,CASSEALRGGKLFF
-,TRBJ2-7,TRBV30,-,TGTGCCTGTACCATACTCTACGAGCAGTACTTC,CACTILYEQYF
-,TRBJ2-7,TRBV2,-,TGTGCCAGCAACGAGGGAGTAGCGGCCTACGAGCAGTACTTC,CASNEGVAAYEQYF
-,TRBJ2-7,TRBV7-2,TRBD2,TGTGCCAGCAGTTTCTACGGCACTAGCGGGAGTGAGCAGTACTTC,CASSFYGTSGSEQYF
-,TRBJ2-1,TRBV2,TRBD1,TGTGCCAGCAGTGAACCCGGGACAGGTGGCAATGAGCAGTTCTTC,CASSEPGTGGNEQFF
-,TRBJ2-7,TRBV15,TRBD1,TGTGCCACCAGCCGACGACAGGGCTTATCCTACGAGCAGTACTTC,CATSRRQGLSYEQYF
-,TRBJ2-6,TRBV27,TRBD1,TGTGCCAGCAGTGAAAGGACAGGGTACTCTGGGGCCAACGTCCTGACTTTC,CASSERTGYSGANVLTF
-,TRBJ1-2,TRBV19,TRBD1,TGTGCCAGCCAGACAGGGGATGGCTACACCTTC,CASQTGDGYTF
-,TRBJ1-2,TRBV6-4,-,TGTGCCAGCAGACCAACAACAGGGATCTATGGCTACACCTTC,CASRPTTGIYGYTF
-,TRBJ2-7,TRBV28,TRBD2,TGTGCCAGCAGTTTACCGCCCAGCGGGAGGGCCTACGAGCAGTACTTC,CASSLPPSGRAYEQYF
-,TRBJ1-1,TRBV6-5,-,TGTGCCAGCAGTTACTCGAGTGCAGGGCAAGCTTTCTTT,CASSYSSAGQAFF
-,TRBJ1-4,TRBV19,TRBD1,TGTGCCAGTAGTATAGAGCTCCTGACAGGGGCGATTGATGAAAAACTGTTTTTT,CASSIELLTGAIDEKLFF
-,TRBJ2-7,TRBV30,TRBD2,TGTGCCTGGAGTGCGGGACTAGCGCCATACGAGCAGTACTTC,CAWSAGLAPYEQYF
-,TRBJ1-4,TRBV5-6,-,TGTGCCAGCAGCTTGACGGGGACTAATGAAAAACTGTTTTTT,CASSLTGTNEKLFF
-,TRBJ2-3,TRBV5-1,TRBD2,TGCGCCAGCAGCGGCGGGAGGGCCTCAGATACGCAGTATTTT,CASSGGRASDTQYF
-,TRBJ2-3,TRBV2,TRBD2,TGTGCCAGCAGTGCCACGGGACTAGCGGGAGCGGATACGCAGTATTTT,CASSATGLAGADTQYF
-,TRBJ1-2,TRBV9,TRBD1,TGTGACAGCAGCGGACAGGGGCCGAACTATGGCTACACCTTC,CDSSGQGPNYGYTF
-,TRBJ1-5,TRBV7-9,TRBD1,TGTGCCAGCAGCTTAGGGACAGGGGGAACTCAGCCCCAGCATTTT,CASSLGTGGTQPQHF
-,TRBJ2-3,TRBV7-9,TRBD2,TGTGCCAGCAGCTCTAGCGGGAGGATCTATACGCAGTATTTT,CASSSSGRIYTQYF
-,TRBJ2-1,TRBV4-1,-,TGCGCCAGCAGCCAAGTTGGAACTAGGTTGGACAATGAGCAGTTCTTC,CASSQVGTRLDNEQFF
-,TRBJ1-1,TRBV5-4,-,TGTGCCAGCAGAAAAACAGGGAGGGTGAACACTGAAGCTTTCTTT,CASRKTGRVNTEAFF
-,TRBJ1-1,TRBV7-3,-,TGTGCCAGCAGCACGGACAAGAACACTGAAGCTTTCTTT,CASSTDKNTEAFF
-,TRBJ2-2,TRBV10-3,TRBD1,TGTGCCATCAGCGGGACAGGGGGGATCGGGGAGCTGTTTTTT,CAISGTGGIGELFF
once,TRBJ1-1,TRBV19,TRBD1,TGTGCCAGTAGTCCGTTGACAGGGTACACTGAAGCTTTCTTT,CASSPLTGYTEAFF
-,TRBJ1-6,TRBV27,TRBD1,TGTGCCAGCAGTTTATCAACGGGACAGTATAATTCACCCCTCCACTTT,CASSLSTGQYNSPLHF
-,TRBJ2-7,TRBV6-6,-,TGTGCCAGCAGTTACGACGGGGGAGGAGTCCACGAGCAGTACTTC,CASSYDGGGVHEQYF
-,TRBJ2-7,TRBV5-6,-,TGTGCCAGCAGCTTCCTCGACGAGCAGTACTTC,CASSFLDEQYF
once,TRBJ2-5,TRBV4-1,TRBD1,TGCGCCAGCAGCCAGTATAAGGGGGCCGGAGAGACCCAGTACTTC,CASSQYKGAGETQYF
once,TRBJ2-5,TRBV5-1,TRBD2,TGCGCCAGCAGCTTGGGTCGAGCGGGGGCCCAAGAGACCCAGTACTTC,CASSLGRAGAQETQYF
-,TRBJ2-7,TRBV6-1,-,TGTGCCAGCAGTGACCCCGGGACTGCGACCTACGAGCAGTACTTC,CASSDPGTATYEQYF